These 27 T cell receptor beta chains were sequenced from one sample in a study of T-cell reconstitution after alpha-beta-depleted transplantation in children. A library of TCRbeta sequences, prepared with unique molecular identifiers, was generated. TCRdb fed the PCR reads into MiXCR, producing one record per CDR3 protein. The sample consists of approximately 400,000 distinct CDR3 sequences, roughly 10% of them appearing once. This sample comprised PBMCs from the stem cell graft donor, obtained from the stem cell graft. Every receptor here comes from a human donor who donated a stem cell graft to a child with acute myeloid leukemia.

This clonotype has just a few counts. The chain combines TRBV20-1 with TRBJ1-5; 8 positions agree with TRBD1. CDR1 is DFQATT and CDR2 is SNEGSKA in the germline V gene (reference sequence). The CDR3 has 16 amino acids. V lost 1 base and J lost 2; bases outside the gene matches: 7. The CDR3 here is CSARAHGQGRNQPQHF. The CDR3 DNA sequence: TGCAGTGCTAGAGCTCACGGACAGGGTCGCAATCAGCCCCAGCATTTT.

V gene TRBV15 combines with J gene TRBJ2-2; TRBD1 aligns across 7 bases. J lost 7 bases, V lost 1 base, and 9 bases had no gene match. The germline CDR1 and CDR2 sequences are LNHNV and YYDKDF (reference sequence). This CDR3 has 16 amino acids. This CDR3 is CATSRAGTALDGELFF. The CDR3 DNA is TGTGCCACCAGCAGAGCCGGGACAGCCTTGGACGGGGAGCTGTTTTTT.

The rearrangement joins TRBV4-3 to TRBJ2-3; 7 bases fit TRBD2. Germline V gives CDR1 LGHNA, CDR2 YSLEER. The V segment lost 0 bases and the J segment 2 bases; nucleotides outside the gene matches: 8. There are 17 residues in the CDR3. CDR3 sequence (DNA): TGCGCCAGCAGCCAAGAGGAAGCGGGGTTCCTCACAGATACGCAGTATTTT. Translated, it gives CASSQEEAGFLTDTQYF.

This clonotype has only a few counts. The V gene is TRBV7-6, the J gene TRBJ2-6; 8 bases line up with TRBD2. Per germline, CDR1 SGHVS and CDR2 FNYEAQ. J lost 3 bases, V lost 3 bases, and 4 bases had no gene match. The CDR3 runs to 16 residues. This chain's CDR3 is CASSFRAGGGANVLTF. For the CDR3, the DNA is TGTGCCAGCAGCTTTAGGGCGGGAGGTGGGGCCAACGTCCTGACTTTC. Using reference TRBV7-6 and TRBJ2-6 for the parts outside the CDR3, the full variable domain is GAGVSQSPRYKVTKRGQDVALRCDPISGHVSLYWYRQALGQGPEFLTYFNYEAQQDKSGLPNDRFSAERPEGSISTLTIQRTEQRDSAMYRCASSFRAGGGANVLTFGAGSRLTVL.

For the CDR3, the DNA is TGCAGTGCTGACAGGGGAGGGGGGTTCCAAGAGACCCAGTACTTC. Translating gives CSADRGGGFQETQYF. The V gene is TRBV20-1, the J gene TRBJ2-5; D perhaps matches TRBD1 (8 bases). The CDR3 runs 15 residues. Germline V lookup: CDR1 DFQATT, CDR2 SNEGSKA (reference sequence). Trimming pared 5 bases from V and 1 base from J, leaving 17 bases between.

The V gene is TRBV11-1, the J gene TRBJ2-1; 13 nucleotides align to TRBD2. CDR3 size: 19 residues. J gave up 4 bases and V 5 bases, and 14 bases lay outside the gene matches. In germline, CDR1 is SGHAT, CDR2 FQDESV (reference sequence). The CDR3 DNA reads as TGTGCCAGCAGCCCGCCGGCAGGACTAGCGGGAGTTTCTTACAATGAGCAGTTCTTC. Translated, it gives CASSPPAGLAGVSYNEQFF.

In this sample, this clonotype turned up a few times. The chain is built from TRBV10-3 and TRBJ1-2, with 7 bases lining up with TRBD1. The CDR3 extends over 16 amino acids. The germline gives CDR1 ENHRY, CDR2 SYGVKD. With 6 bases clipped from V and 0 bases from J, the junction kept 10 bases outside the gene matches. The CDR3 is CAIRPGQETTNYGYTF. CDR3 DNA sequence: TGTGCCATCAGGCCAGGACAGGAAACTACTAACTATGGCTACACCTTC.

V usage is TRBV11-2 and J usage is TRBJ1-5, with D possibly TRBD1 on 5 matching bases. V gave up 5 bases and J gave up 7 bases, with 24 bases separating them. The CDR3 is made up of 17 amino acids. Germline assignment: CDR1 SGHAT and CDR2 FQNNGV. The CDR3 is CASSERVSGTGGQPQHF. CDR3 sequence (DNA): TGTGCCAGCAGCGAAAGGGTTTCGGGGACCGGAGGGCAGCCCCAGCATTTT. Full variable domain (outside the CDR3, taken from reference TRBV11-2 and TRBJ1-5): EAGVAQSPRYKIIEKRQSVAFWCNPISGHATLYWYQQILGQGPKLLIQFQNNGVVDDSQLPKDRFSAERLKGVDSTLKIQPAKLEDSAVYLCASSERVSGTGGQPQHFGDGTRLSIL.

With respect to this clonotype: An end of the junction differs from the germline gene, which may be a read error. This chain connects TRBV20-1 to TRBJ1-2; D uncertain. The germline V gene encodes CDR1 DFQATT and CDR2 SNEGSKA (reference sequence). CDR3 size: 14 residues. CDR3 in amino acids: CSARGPGGYYGHTF. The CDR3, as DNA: TGCAGTGCTAGGGGCCCTGGTGGGTACTATGGCCACACCTTC.

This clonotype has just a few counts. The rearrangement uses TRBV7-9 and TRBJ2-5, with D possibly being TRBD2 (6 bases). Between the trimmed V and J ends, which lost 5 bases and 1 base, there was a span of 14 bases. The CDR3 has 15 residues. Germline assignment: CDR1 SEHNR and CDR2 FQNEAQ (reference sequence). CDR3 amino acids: CASSPGLRPQETQYF. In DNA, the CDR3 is TGTGCCAGCAGCCCGGGACTTCGACCCCAAGAGACCCAGTACTTC.

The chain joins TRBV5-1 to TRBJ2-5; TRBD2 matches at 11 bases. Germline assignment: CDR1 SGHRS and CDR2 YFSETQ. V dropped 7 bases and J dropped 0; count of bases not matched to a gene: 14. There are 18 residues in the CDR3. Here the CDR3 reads CASALRPSGGNYQETQYF. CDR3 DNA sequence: TGCGCCAGCGCACTGAGGCCTAGCGGGGGGAACTACCAAGAGACCCAGTACTTC.

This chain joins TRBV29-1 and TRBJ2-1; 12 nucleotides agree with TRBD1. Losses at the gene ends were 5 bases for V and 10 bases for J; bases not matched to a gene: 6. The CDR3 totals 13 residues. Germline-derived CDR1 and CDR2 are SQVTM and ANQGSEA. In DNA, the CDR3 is TGCAGCGTTCAGGGACAGGGGGCGCGGGAGCAGTTCTTC. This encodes CSVQGQGAREQFF.

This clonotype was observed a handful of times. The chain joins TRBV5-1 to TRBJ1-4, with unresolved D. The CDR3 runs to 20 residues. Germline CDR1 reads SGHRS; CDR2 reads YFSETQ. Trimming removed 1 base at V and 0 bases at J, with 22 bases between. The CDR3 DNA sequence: TGCGCCAGCAGCTTGTATGGTCGGGTTGGGGAAGCAACAACTAATGAAAAACTGTTTTTT. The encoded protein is CASSLYGRVGEATTNEKLFF.

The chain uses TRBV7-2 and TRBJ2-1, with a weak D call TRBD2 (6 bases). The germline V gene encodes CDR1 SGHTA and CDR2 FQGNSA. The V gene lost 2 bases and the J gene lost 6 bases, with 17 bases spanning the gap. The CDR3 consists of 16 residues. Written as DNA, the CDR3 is TGTGCCAGCAGCTTAAACGGGTATACTAGCTCCAATGAGCAGTTCTTC. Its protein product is CASSLNGYTSSNEQFF.

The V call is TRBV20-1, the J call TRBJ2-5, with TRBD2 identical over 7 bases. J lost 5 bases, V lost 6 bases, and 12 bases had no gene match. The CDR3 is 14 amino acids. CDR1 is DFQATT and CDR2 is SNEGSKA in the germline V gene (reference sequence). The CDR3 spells CSAGTSGGSETQYF. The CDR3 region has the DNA TGCAGTGCGGGGACCTCCGGGGGGAGCGAGACCCAGTACTTC.

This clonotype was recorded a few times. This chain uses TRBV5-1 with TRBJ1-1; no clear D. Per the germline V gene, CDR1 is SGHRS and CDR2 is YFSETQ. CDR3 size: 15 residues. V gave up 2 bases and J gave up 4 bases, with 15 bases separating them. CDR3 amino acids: CASSFGPQTGTEAFF. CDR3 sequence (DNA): TGCGCCAGCAGCTTTGGTCCGCAGACTGGCACTGAAGCTTTCTTT.

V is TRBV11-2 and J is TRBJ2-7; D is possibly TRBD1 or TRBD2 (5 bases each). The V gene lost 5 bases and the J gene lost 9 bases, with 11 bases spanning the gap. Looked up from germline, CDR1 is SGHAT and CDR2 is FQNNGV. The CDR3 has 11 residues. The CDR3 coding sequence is TGTGCCAGCAGCCAGGGACCACGGCAGTACTTC. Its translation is CASSQGPRQYF.

The CDR3 reads CASSLWTSENTGELFF. The CDR3 DNA sequence: TGCGCCAGCAGCCTCTGGACTAGCGAGAACACCGGGGAGCTGTTTTTT. The chain couples TRBV4-1 to TRBJ2-2, with 9 bases matching TRBD2. V trimming: 4 bases; J trimming: 1 base; junction bases outside the gene matches: 4. The CDR3 runs to 16 residues. The germline V gene has CDR1 MGHRA and CDR2 YSYEKL.

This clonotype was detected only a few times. The CDR3 is CASSDTAGTPRRGTEAFF. The CDR3 nucleotides read TGTGCCAGCAGCGATACCGCCGGGACACCCAGGCGTGGCACTGAAGCTTTCTTT. The rearrangement uses TRBV9 and TRBJ1-1, with a possible D match to TRBD1 (6 bases). Germline values: CDR1 SGDLS, CDR2 YYNGEE. V dropped 3 bases and J dropped 4 bases, with 25 bases sitting between them. CDR3 length: 18 residues.

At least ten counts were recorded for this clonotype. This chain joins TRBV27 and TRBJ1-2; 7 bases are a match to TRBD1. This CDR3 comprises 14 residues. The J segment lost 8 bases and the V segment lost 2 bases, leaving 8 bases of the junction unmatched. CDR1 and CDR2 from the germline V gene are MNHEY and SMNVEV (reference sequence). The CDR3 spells CASSLLQGSGGYTF. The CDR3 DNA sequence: TGTGCCAGCAGTTTACTACAGGGGTCGGGAGGCTACACCTTC.

CDR3 sequence reads: CASSRDREQFF. Written as DNA, the CDR3 is TGTGCCAGCAGCAGGGACCGGGAGCAGTTCTTC. This chain uses TRBV5-5 with TRBJ2-1, with D tentatively TRBD1 or TRBD2 (5 bases each). Trimming pared 4 bases from V and 10 bases from J, leaving 9 bases between. CDR3 length: 11 residues. CDR1 and CDR2 (germline): SGHKS, YYEKEE (reference sequence).

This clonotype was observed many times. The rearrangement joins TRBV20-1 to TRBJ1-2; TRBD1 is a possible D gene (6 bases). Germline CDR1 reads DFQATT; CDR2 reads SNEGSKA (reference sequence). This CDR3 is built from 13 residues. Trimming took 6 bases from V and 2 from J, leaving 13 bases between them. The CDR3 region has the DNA TGCAGTGCCGTCCTCACAGGGAACTATGGCTACACCTTC. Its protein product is CSAVLTGNYGYTF.

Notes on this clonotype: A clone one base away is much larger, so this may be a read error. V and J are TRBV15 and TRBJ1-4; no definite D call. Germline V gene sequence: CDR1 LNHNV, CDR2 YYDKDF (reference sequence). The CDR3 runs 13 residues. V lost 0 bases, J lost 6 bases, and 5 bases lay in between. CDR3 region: CATSRDTDEKLFF. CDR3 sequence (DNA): TGTGCCACCAGCAGAGACACTGATGAAAAACTGTTTTTT.

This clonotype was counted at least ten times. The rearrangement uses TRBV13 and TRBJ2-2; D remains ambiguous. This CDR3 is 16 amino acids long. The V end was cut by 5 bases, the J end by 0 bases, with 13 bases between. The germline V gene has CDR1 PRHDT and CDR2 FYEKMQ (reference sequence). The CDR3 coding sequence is TGTGCCAGCAGCCGAAGCGCACAGTCGAACACCGGGGAGCTGTTTTTT. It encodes CASSRSAQSNTGELFF.

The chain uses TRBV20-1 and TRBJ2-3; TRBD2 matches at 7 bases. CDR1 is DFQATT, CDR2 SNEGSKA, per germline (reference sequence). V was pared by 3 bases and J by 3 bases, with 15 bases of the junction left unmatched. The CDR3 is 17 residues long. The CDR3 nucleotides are TGCAGTGCTAGGTTTGGCGGGAGTGGGCTGATAACAGATACGCAGTATTTT. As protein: CSARFGGSGLITDTQYF.

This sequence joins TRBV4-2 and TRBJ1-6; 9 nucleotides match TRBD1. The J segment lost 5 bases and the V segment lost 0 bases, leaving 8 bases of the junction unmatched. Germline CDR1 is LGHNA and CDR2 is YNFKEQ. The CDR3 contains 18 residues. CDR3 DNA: TGTGCCAGCAGCCAAGATCCCTTACAGGGGGCGAATAATTCACCCCTCCACTTT. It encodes CASSQDPLQGANNSPLHF.

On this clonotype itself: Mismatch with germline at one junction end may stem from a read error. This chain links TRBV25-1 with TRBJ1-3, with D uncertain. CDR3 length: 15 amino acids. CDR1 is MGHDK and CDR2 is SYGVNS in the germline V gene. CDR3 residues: CASSPNMGSGNTICF. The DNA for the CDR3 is TGTGCCAGCAGTCCGAACATGGGTTCTGGAAACACCATATGTTTT.